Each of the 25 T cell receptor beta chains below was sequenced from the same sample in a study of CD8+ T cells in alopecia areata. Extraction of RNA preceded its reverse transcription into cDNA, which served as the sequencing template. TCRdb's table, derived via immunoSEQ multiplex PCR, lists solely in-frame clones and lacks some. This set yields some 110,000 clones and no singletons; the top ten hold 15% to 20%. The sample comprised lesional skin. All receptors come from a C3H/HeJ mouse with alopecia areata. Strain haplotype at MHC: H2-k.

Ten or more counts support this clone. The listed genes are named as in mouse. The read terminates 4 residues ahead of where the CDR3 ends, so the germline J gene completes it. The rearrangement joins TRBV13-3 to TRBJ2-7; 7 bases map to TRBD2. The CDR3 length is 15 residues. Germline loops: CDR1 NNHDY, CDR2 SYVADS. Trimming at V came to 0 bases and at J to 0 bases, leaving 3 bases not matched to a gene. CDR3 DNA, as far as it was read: TGTGCCAGCAGTGATGAGGTGGGGGGCTCCTAT. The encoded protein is CASSDEVGGSY. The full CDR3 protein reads CASSDEVGGSYEQYF.

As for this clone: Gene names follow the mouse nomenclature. The CDR3: CASSPTGRTNQDTQYF. Partial CDR3 DNA: TGTGCCAGCAGTCCGACAGGGAGGACTAACCAAGAC. This chain joins TRBV19 and TRBJ2-5; 7 nucleotides line up with TRBD1. The CDR3 end is not reached by the read, which stops 4 residues before it; the germline J gene fills it in. J gave up 0 bases and V 4 bases, and 8 bases lay outside the gene matches. The germline V gene encodes CDR1 FNHDT and CDR2 SITEND (reference sequence). CDR3 length equals 16 residues.

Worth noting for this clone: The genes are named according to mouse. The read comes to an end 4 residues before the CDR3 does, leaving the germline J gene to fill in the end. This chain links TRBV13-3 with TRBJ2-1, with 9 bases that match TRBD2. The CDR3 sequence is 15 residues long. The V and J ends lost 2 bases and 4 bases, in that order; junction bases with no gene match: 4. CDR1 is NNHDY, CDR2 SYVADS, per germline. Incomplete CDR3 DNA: TGTGCCAGCAGTGACCCTGGGGGGGTATATGCT. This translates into CASSDPGGVYA. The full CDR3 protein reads CASSDPGGVYAEQFF.

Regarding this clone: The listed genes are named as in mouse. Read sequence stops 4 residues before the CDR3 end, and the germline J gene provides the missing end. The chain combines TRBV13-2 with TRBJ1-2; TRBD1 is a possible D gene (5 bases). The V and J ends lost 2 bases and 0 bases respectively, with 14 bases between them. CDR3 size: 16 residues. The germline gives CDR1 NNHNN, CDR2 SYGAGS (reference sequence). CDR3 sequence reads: CASGERGKRANSDYTF. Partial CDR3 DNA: TGTGCCAGCGGTGAAAGGGGAAAGAGAGCAAACTCC.

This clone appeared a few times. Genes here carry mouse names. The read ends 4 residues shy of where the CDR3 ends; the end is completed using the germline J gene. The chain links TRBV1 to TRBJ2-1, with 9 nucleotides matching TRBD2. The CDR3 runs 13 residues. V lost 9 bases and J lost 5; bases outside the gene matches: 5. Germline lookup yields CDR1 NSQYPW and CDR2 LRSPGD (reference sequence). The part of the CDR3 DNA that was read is TGCACCTGTGGGGGGGCGACGGATGCT. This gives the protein CTCGGATDA. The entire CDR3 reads CTCGGATDAEQFF.

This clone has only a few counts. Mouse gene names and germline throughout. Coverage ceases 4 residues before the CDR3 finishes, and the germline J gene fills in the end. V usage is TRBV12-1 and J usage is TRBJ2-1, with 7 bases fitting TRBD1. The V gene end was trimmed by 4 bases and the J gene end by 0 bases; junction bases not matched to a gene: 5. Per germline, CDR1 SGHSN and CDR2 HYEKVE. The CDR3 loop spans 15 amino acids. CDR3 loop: CASSLGTVNYAEQFF. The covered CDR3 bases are TGTGCCAGCTCCCTCGGGACAGTTAACTATGCT. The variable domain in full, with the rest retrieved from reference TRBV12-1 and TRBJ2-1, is DSGVVQSPRHIIKEKGGRSVLTCIPISGHSNVVWYQQTLGKELKFLIQHYEKVERDKGFLPSRFSVQQFDDYHSEMNMSALELEDSAMYFCASSLGTVNYAEQFFGPGTRLTVL.

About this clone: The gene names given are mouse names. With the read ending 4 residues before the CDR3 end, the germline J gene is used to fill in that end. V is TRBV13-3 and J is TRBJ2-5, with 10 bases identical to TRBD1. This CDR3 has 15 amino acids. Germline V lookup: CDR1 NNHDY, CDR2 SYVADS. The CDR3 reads CASSDGDRGEDTQYF. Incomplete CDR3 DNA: TGTGCCAGCAGTGATGGGGACAGGGGAGAAGAC. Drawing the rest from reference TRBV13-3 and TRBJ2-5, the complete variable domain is EAAVTQSPRSKVAVTGGKVTLSCHQTNNHDYMYWYRQDTGHGLRLIHYSYVADSTEKGDIPDGYKASRPSQENFSLILELASLSQTAVYFCASSDGDRGEDTQYFGPGTRLLVL.

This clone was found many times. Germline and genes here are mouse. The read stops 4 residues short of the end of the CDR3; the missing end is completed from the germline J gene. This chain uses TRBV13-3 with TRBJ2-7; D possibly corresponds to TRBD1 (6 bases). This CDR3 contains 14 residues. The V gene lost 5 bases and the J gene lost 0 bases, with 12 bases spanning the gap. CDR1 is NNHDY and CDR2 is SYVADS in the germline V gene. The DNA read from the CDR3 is TGTGCCAGCAGCGCAGAGGGGGTCTCCTAT. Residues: CASSAEGVSY. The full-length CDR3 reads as CASSAEGVSYEQYF.

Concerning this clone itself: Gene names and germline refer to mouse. The CDR3 sequence: CASSPTGGNQDTQYF. The CDR3 bases that were read are TGTGCAAGCAGCCCCACAGGGGGTAACCAAGAC. This rearrangement joins TRBV16 to TRBJ2-5; 8 nucleotides align to TRBD1. The sequence runs out 4 residues before the end of the CDR3; the remainder is reconstructed from the germline J gene. This CDR3 has 15 amino acids. With 5 bases clipped from V and 0 bases from J, the junction kept 4 bases outside the gene matches. Germline V gene lookup returns CDR1 SGHSA and CDR2 FRNQAP.

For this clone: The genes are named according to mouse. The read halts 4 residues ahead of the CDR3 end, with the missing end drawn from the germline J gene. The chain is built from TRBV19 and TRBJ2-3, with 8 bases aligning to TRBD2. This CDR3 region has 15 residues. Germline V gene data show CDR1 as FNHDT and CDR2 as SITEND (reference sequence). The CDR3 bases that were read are TGTGCCAGCAGTATAGAGAACTGGGGGAGAGAA. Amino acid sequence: CASSIENWGRE. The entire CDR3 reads CASSIENWGRETLYF.

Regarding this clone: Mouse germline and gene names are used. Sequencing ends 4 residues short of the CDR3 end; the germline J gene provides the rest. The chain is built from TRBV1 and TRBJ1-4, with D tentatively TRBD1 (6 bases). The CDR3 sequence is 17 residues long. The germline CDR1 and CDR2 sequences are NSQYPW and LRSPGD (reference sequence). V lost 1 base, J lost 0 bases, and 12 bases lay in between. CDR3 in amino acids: CTCSAARDTLSNERLFF. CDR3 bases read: TGCACCTGCAGTGCAGCCCGGGACACCCTTTCCAACGAA.

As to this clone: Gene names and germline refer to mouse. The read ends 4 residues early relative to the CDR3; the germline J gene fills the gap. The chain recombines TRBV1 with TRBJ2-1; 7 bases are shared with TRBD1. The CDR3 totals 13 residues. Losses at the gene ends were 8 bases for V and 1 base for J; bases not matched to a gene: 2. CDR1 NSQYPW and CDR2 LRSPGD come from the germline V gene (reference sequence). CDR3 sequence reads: CTCGDRNYAEQFF. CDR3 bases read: TGCACCTGCGGGGACAGAAACTATGCT.

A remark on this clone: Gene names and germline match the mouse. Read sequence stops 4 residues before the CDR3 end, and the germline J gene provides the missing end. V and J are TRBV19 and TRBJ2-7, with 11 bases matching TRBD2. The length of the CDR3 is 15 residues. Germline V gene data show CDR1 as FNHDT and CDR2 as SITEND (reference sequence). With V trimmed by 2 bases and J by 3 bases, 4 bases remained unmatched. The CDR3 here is CASSMGDWGIYEQYF. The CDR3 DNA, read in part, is TGTGCCAGCAGTATGGGGGACTGGGGGATCTAT.

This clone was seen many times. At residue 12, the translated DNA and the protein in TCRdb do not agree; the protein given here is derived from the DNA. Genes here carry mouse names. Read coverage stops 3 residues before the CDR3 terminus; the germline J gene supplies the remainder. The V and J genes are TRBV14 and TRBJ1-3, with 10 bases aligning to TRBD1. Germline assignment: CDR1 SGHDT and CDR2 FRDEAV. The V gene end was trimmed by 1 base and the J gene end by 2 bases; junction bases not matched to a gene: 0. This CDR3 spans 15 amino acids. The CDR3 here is CASSFGTGAGNTLYF. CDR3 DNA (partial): TGTGCCAGCAGTTTCGGGACAGGGGCTGGAAATACG.

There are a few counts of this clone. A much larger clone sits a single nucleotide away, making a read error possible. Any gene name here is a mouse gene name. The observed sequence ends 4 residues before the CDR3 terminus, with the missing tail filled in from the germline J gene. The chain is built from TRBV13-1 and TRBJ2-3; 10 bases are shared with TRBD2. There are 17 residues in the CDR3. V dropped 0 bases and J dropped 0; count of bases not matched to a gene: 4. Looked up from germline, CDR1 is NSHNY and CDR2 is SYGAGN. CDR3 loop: CASSDGTGGTSAETLYF. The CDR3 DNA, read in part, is TGTGCCAGCAGTGATGGGACTGGGGGCACTAGTGCAGAA.

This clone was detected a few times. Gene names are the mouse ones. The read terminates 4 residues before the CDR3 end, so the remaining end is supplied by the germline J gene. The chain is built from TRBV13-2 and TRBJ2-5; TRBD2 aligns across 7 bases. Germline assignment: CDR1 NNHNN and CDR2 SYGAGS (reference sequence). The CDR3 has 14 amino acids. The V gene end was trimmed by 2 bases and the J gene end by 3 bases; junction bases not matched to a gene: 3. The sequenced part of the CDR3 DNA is TGTGCCAGCGGTGACGGGGGGGGACAAGAC. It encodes CASGDGGGQD. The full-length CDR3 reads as CASGDGGGQDTQYF.

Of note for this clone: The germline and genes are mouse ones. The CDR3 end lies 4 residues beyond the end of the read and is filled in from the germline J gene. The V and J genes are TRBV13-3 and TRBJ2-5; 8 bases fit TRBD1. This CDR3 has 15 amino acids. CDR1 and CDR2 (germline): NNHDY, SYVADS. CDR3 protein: CASSEKDRETDTQYF. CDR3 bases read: TGTGCCAGCAGTGAGAAGGACAGGGAGACAGAC.

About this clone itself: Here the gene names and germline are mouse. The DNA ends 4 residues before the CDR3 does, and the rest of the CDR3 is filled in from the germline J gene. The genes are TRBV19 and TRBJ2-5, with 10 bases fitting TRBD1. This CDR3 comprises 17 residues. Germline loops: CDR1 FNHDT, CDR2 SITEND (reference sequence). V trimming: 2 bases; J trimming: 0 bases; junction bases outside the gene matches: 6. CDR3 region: CASSIRDRGSNQDTQYF. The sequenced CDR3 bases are TGTGCCAGCAGTATCCGGGACAGGGGATCTAACCAAGAC.

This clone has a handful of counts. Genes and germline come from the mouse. The covered CDR3 bases are TGTGCCTGGAGTCTATTGGGGGTTCAAAAC. Amino acids: CAWSLLGVQN. The whole CDR3 sequence reads CAWSLLGVQNTLYF. The chain is built from TRBV31 and TRBJ2-4; perhaps TRBD2 as D (6 bases). The read terminates 4 residues before the CDR3 end, so the remaining end is supplied by the germline J gene. CDR1 GKSSPN and CDR2 SITVG come from the germline V gene. V lost 0 bases and J lost 2, with 9 bases in between. The CDR3 is 14 amino acids.

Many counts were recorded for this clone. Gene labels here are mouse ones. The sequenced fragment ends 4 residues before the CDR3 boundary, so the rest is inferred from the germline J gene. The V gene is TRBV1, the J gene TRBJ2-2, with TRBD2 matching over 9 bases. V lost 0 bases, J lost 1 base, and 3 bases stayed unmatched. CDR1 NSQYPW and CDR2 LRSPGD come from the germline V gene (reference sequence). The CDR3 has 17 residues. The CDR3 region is CTCSAEGTGRNTGQLYF. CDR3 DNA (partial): TGCACCTGCAGTGCAGAAGGGACTGGGAGAAACACCGGG.

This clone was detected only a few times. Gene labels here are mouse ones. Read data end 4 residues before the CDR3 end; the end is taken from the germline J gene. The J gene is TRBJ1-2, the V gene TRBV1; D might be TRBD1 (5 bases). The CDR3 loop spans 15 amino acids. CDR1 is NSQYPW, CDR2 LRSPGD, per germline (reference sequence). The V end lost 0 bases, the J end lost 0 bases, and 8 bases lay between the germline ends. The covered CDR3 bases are TGCACCTGCAGTGCAGAAGGACAATCAAACTCC. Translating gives CTCSAEGQSNS. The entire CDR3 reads CTCSAEGQSNSDYTF.

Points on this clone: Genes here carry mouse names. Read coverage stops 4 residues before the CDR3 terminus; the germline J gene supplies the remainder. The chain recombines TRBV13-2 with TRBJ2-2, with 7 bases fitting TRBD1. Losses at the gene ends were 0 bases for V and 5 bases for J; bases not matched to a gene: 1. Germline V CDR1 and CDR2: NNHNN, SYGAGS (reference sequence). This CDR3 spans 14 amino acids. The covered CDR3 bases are TGTGCCAGCGGTGATGTGACAGGGACCGGG. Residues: CASGDVTGTG. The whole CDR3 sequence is CASGDVTGTGQLYF.

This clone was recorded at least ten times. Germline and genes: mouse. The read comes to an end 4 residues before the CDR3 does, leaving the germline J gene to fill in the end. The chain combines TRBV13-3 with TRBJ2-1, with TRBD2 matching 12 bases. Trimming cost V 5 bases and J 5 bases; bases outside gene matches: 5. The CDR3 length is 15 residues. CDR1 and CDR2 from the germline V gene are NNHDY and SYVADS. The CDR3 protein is CASSHRDWGDAEQFF. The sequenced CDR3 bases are TGTGCCAGCAGCCACCGGGACTGGGGGGATGCT.

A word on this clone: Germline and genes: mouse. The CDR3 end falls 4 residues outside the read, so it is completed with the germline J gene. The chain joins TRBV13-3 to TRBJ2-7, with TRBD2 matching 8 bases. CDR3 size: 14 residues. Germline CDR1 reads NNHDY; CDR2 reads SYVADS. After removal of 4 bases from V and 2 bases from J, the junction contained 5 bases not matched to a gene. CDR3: CASSRLGPTYEQYF. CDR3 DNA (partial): TGTGCCAGCAGTCGACTGGGGCCCACCTAT.

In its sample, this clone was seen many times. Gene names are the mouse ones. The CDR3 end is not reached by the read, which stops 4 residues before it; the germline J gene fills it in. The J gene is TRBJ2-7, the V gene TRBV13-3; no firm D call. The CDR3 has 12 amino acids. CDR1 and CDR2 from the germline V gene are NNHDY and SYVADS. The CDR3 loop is CASSPQTYEQYF. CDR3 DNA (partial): TGTGCCAGCAGTCCTCAAACATAT.